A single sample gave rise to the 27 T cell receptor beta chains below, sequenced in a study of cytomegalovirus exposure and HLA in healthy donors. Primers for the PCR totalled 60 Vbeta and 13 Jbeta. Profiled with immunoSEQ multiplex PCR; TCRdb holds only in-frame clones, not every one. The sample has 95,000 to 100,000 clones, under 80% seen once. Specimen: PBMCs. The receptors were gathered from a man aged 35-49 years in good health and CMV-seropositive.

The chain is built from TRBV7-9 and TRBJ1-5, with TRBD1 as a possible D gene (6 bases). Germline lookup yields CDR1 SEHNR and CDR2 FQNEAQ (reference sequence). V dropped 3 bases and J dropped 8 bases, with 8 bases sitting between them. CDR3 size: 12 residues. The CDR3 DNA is TGTGCCAGCAGCTTGGGGGCCGAGCCCCAGCATTTT. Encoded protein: CASSLGAEPQHF.

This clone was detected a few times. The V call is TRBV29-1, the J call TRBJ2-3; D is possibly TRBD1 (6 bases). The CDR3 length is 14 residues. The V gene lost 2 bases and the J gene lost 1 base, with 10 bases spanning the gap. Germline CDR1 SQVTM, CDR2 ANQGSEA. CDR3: CSVERGGGTDTQYF. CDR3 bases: TGCAGCGTTGAAAGAGGGGGAGGCACAGATACGCAGTATTTT.

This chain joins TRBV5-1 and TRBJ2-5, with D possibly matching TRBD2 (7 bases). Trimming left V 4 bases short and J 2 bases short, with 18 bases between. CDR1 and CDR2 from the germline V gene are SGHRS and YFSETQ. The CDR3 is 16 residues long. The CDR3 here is CASSPGRGGEQETQYF. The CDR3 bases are TGCGCCAGCAGCCCCGGAAGGGGGGGGGAGCAAGAGACCCAGTACTTC.

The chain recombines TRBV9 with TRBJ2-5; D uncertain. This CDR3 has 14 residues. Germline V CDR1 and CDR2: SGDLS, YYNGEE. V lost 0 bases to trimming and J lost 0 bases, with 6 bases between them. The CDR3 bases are TGTGCCAGCAGCGTAGAACGGTACCAAGAGACCCAGTACTTC. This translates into CASSVERYQETQYF.

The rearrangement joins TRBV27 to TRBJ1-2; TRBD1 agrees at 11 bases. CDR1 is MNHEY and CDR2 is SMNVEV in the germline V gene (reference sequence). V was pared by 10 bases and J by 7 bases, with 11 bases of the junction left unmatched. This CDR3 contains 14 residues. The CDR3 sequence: CATRPGQGASGYTF. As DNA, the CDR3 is TGTGCCACCCGTCCCGGACAGGGGGCGAGTGGCTACACCTTC.

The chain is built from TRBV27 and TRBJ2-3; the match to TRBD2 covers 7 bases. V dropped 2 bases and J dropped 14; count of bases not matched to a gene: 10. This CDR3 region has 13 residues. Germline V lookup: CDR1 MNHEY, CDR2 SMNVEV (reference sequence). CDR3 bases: TGTGCCAGCAGTTTAACGACTAGCAGCCTCATGTATTTT. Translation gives CASSLTTSSLMYF.

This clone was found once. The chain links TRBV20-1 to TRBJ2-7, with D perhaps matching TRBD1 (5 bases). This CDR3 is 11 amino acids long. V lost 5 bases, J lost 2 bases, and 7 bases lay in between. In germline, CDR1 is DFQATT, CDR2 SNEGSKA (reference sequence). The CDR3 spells CSAETAYEQYF. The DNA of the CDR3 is TGCAGTGCTGAGACAGCCTACGAGCAGTACTTC.

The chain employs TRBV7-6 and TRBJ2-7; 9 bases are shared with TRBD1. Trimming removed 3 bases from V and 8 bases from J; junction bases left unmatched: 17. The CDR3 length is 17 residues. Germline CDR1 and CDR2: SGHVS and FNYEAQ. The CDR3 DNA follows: TGTGCCAGCAGCTTTCGGCCGGGACAGGGATCTAGGGGGAAGCAGTACTTC. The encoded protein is CASSFRPGQGSRGKQYF.

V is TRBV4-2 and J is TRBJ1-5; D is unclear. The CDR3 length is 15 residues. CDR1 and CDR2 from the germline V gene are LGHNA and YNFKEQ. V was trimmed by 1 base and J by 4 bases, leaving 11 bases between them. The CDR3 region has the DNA TGTGCCAGCAGCCAAGCGGGCGGGAGAAATCAGCCCCAGCATTTT. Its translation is CASSQAGGRNQPQHF.

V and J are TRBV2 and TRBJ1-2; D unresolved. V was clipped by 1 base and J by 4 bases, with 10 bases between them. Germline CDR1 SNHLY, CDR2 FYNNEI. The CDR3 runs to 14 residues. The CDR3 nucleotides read TGTGCCAGCAGTGAAGTGCGGTCGGCCTATGGCTACACCTTC. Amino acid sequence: CASSEVRSAYGYTF.

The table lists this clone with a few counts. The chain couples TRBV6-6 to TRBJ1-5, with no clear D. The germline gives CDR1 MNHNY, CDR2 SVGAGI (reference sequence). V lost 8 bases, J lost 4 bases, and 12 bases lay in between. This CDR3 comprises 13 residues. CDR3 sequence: CASAQGGNQPQHF. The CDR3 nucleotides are TGTGCCAGCGCCCAAGGAGGGAATCAGCCCCAGCATTTT.

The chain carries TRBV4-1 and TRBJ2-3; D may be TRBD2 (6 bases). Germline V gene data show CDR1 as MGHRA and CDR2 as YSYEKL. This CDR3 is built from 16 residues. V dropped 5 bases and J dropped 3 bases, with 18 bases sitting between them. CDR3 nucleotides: TGCGCCAGCAGCACCTCGGACTACGTAATTACAGATACGCAGTATTTT. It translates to CASSTSDYVITDTQYF.

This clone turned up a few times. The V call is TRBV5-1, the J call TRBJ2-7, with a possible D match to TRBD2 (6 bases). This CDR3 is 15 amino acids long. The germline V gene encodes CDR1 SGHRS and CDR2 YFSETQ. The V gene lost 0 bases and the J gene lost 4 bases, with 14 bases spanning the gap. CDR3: CASSLALTSKYEQYF. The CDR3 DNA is TGCGCCAGCAGCTTGGCTCTCACTAGCAAGTACGAGCAGTACTTC. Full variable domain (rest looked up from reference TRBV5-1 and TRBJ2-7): KAGVTQTPRYLIKTRGQQVTLSCSPISGHRSVSWYQQTPGQGLQFLFEYFSETQRNKGNFPGRFSGRQFSNSRSEMNVSTLELGDSALYLCASSLALTSKYEQYFGPGTRLTVT.

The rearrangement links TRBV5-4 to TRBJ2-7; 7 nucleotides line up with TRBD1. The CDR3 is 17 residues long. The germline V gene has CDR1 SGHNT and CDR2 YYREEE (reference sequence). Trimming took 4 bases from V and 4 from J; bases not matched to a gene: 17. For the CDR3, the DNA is TGTGCCAGCAGCCCCTCACAGGGGAATCCTTCGGGGTACGAGCAGTACTTC. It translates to CASSPSQGNPSGYEQYF.

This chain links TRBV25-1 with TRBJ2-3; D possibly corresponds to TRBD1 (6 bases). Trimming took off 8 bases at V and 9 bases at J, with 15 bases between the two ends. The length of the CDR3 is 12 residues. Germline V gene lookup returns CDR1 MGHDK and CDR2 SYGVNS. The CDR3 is CASGYGTPTQYF. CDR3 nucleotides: TGTGCCAGCGGCTACGGGACACCCACGCAGTATTTT.

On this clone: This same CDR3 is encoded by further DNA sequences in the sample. The CDR3 sequence: CAISEAEFNQPQHF. The DNA of the CDR3 is TGTGCCATCAGTGAGGCTGAGTTCAATCAGCCCCAGCATTTT. This chain connects TRBV10-3 to TRBJ1-5; D gene uncertain. The CDR3 loop spans 14 amino acids. CDR1 and CDR2 from the germline V gene are ENHRY and SYGVKD. The germline V and J ends were trimmed by 2 bases and 3 bases, with 8 bases remaining between them.

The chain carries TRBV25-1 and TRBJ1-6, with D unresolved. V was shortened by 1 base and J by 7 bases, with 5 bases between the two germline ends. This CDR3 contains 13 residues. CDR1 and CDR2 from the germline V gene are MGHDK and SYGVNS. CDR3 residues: CASSEFENSPLHF. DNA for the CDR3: TGTGCCAGCAGTGAATTTGAGAATTCACCCCTCCACTTT. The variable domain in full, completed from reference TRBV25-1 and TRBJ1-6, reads EADIYQTPRYLVIGTGKKITLECSQTMGHDKMYWYQQDPGMELHLIHYSYGVNSTEKGDLSSESTVSRIRTEHFPLTLESARPSHTSQYLCASSEFENSPLHFGNGTRLTVT.

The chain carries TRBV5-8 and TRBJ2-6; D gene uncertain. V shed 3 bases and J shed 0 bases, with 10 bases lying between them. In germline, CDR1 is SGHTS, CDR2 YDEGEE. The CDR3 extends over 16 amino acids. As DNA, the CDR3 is TGTGCCAGCAGCTGGTACAGAGACTCTGGGGCCAACGTCCTGACTTTC. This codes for CASSWYRDSGANVLTF. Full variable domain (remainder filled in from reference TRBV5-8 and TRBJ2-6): EAGVTQSPTHLIKTRGQQATLRCSPISGHTSVYWYQQALGLGLQFLLWYDEGEERNRGNFPPRFSGRQFPNYSSELNVNALELEDSALYLCASSWYRDSGANVLTFGAGSRLTVL.

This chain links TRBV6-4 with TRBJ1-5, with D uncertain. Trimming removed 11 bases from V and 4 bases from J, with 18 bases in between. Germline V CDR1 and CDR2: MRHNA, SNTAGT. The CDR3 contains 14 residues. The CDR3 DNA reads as TGTGCCTGTCCAGGAGGGCCCGGTAATCAGCCCCAGCATTTT. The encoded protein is CACPGGPGNQPQHF.

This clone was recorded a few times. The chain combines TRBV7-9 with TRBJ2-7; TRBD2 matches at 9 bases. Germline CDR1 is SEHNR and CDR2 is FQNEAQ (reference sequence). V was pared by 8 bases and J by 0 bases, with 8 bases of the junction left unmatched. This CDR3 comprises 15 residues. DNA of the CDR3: TGTGCCAGCTCCAGGGCTAGCGGGGCCTCCTACGAGCAGTACTTC. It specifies CASSRASGASYEQYF.

CDR3 nucleotide sequence: TGTGCCTGGAGTGTATCGAGGGTGGGGGGGAACACTGAAGCTTTCTTT. Translated: CAWSVSRVGGNTEAFF. The J gene is TRBJ1-1, the V gene TRBV30; TRBD1 is a possible D gene (5 bases). The CDR3 runs 16 residues. The germline gives CDR1 GTSNPN, CDR2 SVGIG (reference sequence). Trimming shortened V by 0 bases and J by 1 base, and 15 bases separated the two germline ends.

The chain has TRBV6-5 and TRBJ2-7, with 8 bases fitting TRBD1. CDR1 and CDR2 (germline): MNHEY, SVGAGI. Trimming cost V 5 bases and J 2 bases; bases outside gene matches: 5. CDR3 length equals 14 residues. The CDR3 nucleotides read TGTGCCAGCAGTAGAGACAGGGGAACCTACGAGCAGTACTTC. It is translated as CASSRDRGTYEQYF.

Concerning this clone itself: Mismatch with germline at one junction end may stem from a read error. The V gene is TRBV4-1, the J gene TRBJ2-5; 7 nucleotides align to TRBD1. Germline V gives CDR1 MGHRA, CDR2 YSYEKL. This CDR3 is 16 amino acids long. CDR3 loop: CASSQGLDRSPETQYF. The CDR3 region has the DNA TGTGCCAGCAGCCAAGGGCTGGACAGGAGTCCTGAGACCCAGTACTTC.

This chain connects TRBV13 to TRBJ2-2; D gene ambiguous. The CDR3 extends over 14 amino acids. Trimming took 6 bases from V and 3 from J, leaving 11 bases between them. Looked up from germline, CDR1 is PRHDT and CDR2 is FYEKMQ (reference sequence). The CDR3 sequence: CASSQRGYTGELFF. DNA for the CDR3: TGTGCCAGCAGTCAACGCGGTTACACCGGGGAGCTGTTTTTT. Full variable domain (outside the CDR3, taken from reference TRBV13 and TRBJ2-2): AAGVIQSPRHLIKEKRETATLKCYPIPRHDTVYWYQQGPGQDPQFLISFYEKMQSDKGSIPDRFSAQQFSDYHSELNMSSLELGDSALYFCASSQRGYTGELFFGEGSRLTVL.

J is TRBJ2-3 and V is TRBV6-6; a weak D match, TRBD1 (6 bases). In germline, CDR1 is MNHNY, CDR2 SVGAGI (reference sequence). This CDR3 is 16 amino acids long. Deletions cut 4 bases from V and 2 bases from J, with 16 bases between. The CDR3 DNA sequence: TGTGCCAGCAGTTCCCCGGACAGTGCTCCCACAGATACGCAGTATTTT. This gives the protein CASSSPDSAPTDTQYF.

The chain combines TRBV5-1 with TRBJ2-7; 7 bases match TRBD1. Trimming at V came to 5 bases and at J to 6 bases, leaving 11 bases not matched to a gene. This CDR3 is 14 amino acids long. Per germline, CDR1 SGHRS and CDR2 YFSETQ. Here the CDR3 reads CASSRAAGGGEQYF. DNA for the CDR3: TGCGCCAGCAGTCGGGCGGCAGGGGGTGGCGAGCAGTACTTC.

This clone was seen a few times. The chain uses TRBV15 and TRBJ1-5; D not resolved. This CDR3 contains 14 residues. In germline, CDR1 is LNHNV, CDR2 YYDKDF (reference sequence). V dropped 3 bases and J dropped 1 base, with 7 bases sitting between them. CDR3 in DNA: TGTGCCACCAGCAGGCCAGTAAGCAATCAGCCCCAGCATTTT. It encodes CATSRPVSNQPQHF.